This T cell receptor (beta chain) was identified in a study of T cell responses to AZD1222 COVID-19 vaccine. Findings and limits, study-wide: Only five to seven AZD1222 recipients were seropositive at baseline. Most donors were white British and more were female, and clonal diversity was possibly underestimated. Two AZD1222 administrations were followed by greater Spike-specific TCR breadth and depth. Dominant at 160-218 and 743-854, vaccine-associated CD4 TCRs also spanned spike.

Per germline, CDR1 SGHRS and CDR2 YFSETQ. V lost 4 bases, J lost 7 bases, and 14 bases lay in between. The CDR3 sequence is 14 residues long. Points on this clone: Antigen: not known.

Only in-frame clones appear in the TCRdb table, and some are missing; sequencing was by immunoSEQ multiplex PCR. The sample consists of under 110,000 clones, roughly 87% of them appearing once. This specimen consisted of peripheral blood, obtained on day 0 of AZD1222 vaccination. The TCR originated in an adult in good health. This sequence joins TRBV5-1 and TRBJ2-2, with D perhaps TRBD2 (5 bases). The CDR3 here is CASSAGDRSGELFF. CDR3 coding DNA: TGCGCCAGCAGCGCCGGGGATCGGAGCGGGGAGCTGTTTTTT.